This T cell receptor (beta chain) originates from a study of graft-versus-host responses after intestinal transplantation. Study-level information: Recipients received multivisceral, liver-intestinal, or isolated intestinal transplants. Every transplant recipient was induced with anti-thymocyte globulin, then maintained on tacrolimus and steroids for about 3 years.

Study outcomes and limitations: Allografts from individuals with graft-donor T cell macrochimerism displayed high graft-versus-host to host-versus-graft clonal ratios.

Germline assignment: CDR1 GTSNPN and CDR2 SVGIG (reference sequence). This CDR3 spans 13 amino acids. Trimming removed 1 base from V and 1 base from J, with 7 bases in between. For this clone: Its antigen is undetermined.

TCRdb's table, derived via immunoSEQ multiplex PCR, lists solely in-frame clones and lacks some. The sample records about 71,000 clones, about 94% being singletons. This TCR was recovered from a human donor who received an intestinal transplant. The chain employs TRBV30 and TRBJ1-1; D not certain. The sample was unstimulated CD8+ T cells sorted from spleen or lymph node cells, taken before intestinal transplant. The CDR3 is CAWSGSANTEAFF. Here the CDR3 DNA reads TGTGCCTGGAGTGGATCGGCGAACACTGAAGCTTTCTTT.